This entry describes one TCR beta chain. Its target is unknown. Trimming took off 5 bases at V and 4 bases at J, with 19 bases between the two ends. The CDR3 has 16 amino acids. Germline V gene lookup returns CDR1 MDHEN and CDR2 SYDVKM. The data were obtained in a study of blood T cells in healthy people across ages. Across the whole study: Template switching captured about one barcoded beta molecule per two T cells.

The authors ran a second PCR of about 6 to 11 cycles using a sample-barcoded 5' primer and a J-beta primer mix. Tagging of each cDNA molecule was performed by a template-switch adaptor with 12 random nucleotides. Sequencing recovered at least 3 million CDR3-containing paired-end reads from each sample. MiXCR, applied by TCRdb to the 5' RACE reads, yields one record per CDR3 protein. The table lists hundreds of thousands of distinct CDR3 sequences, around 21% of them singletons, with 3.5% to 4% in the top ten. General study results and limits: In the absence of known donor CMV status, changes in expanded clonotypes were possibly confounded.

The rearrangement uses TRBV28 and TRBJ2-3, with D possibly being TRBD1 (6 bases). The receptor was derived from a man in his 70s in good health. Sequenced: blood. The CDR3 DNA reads TGTGCCAGCAGTCAGACAGGAACCTCTTGGGCAGATACGCAGTATTTT. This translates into CASSQTGTSWADTQYF.